This T cell receptor (beta chain) was observed in a study of blood T cell repertoires in COVID-19. On the study more broadly: From T cells, B-cell-depleted T cells, or PBMCs came the material, which was cDNA or gDNA.

The table came from immunoSEQ multiplex PCR; TCRdb's copy has only in-frame clones and leaves some out. The sample shows 350,000 to 500,000 clones, around 90% of them seen only once. Trimming shortened V by 0 bases and J by 7 bases, and 13 bases separated the two germline ends. The CDR3 runs to 14 residues. Germline lookup yields CDR1 SGHRS and CDR2 YFSETQ. Seattle patients were enrolled during active infection and followed longitudinally. The TCR originated in a man aged 18 to 30 with COVID-19, enrolled during active disease. The rearrangement uses TRBV5-1 and TRBJ1-2; no firm D call. The sequencing sample was made of peripheral blood. The CDR3 loop reads CASSLAGLESGYTF. The CDR3 bases are TGCGCCAGCAGCTTGGCCGGGTTAGAGAGTGGCTACACCTTC.